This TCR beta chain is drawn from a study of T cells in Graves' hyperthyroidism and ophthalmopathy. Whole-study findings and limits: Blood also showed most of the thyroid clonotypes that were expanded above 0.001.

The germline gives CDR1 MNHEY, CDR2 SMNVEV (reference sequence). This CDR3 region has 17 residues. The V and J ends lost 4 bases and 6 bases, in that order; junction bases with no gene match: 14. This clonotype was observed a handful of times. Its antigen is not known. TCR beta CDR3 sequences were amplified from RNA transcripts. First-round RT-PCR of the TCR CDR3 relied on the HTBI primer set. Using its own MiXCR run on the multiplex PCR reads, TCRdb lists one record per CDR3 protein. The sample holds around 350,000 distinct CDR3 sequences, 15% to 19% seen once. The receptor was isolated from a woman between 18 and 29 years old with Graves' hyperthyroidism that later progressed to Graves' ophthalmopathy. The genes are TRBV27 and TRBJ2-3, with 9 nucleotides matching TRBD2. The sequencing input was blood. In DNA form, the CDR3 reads TGTGCCAGCAGTTCGGAGCGGGGGGCGGGCTTCAGGGATACGCAGTATTTT. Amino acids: CASSSERGAGFRDTQYF.